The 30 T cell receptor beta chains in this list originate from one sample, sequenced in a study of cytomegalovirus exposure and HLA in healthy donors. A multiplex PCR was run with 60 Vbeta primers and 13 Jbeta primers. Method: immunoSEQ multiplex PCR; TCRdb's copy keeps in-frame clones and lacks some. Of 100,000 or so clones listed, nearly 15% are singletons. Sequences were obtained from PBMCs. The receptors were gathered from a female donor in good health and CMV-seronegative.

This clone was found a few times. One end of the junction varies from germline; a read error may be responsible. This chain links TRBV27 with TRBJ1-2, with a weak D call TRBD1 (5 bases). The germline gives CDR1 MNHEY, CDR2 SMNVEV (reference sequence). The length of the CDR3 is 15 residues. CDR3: CASRLSSGAPEGYTF. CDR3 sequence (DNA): TGTGCCAGCAGATTATCCAGCGGGGCCCCGGAAGGCTACACCTTC.

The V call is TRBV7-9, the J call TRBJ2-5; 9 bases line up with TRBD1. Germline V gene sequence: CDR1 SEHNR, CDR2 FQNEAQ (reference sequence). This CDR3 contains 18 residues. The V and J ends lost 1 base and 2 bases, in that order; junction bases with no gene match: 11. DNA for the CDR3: TGTGCCAGCAGCTTAGTCCCGGGACAGGGTCGAGGGCAAGAGACCCAGTACTTC. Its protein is CASSLVPGQGRGQETQYF.

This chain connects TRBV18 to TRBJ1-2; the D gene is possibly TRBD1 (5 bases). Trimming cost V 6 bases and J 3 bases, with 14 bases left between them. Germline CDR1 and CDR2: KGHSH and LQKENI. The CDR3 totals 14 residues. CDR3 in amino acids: CASSGGAEDYGYTF. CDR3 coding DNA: TGTGCCAGCTCTGGAGGGGCAGAGGACTATGGCTACACCTTC.

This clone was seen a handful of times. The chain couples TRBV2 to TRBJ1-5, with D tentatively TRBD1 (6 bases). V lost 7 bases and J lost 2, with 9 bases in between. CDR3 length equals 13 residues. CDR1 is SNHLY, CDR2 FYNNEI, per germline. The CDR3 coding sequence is TGTGCCAGCAAAGACAGGCGCAATCAGCCCCAGCATTTT. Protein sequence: CASKDRRNQPQHF.

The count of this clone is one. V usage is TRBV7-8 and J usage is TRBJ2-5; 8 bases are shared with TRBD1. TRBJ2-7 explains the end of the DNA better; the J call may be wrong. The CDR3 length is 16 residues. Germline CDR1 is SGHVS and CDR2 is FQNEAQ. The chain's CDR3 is CASSLDGGQATYEQYF. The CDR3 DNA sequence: TGTGCCAGCAGCTTAGATGGGGGACAGGCTACCTACGAGCAGTACTTC.

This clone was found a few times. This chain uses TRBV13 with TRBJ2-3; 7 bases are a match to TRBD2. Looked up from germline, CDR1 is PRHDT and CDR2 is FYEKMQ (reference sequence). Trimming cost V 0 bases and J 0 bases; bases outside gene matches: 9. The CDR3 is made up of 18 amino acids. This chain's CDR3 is CASSLGMGEGLSTDTQYF. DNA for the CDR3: TGTGCCAGCAGCTTAGGCATGGGGGAGGGCCTTAGCACAGATACGCAGTATTTT.

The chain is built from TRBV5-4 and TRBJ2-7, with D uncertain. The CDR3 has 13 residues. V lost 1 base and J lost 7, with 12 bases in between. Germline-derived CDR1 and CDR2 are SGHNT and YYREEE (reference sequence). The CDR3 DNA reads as TGTGCCAGCAGCTTGACCCTGGGCGAGGAGCAGTACTTC. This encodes CASSLTLGEEQYF.

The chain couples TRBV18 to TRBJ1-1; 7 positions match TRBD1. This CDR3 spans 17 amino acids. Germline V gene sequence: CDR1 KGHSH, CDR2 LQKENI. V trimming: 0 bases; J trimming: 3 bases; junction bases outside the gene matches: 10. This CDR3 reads CASSPPFETGLHTEAFF. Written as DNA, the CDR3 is TGTGCCAGCTCACCACCGTTCGAGACAGGGCTTCACACTGAAGCTTTCTTT. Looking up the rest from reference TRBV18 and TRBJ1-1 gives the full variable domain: NAGVMQNPRHLVRRRGQEARLRCSPMKGHSHVYWYRQLPEEGLKFMVYLQKENIIDESGMPKERFSAEFPKEGPSILRIQQVVRGDSAAYFCASSPPFETGLHTEAFFGQGTRLTVV.

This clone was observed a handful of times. CDR3 DNA: TGTGCCAGCAGCGTAGGCCCAAGGGGCGACACTGAAGCTTTCTTT. It codes for CASSVGPRGDTEAFF. The chain recombines TRBV9 with TRBJ1-1, with a weak D call TRBD1 (5 bases). Germline lookup yields CDR1 SGDLS and CDR2 YYNGEE. The CDR3 runs to 15 residues. The V end lost 0 bases, the J end lost 3 bases, and 12 bases lay between the germline ends.

In nucleotides, the CDR3 is TGTGCCAGCAGCTTCTCGGGACACGCCTACGAGCAGTACTTC. Encoded protein: CASSFSGHAYEQYF. The rearrangement uses TRBV11-2 and TRBJ2-7; TRBD1 is a possible D gene (6 bases). Trimming took off 3 bases at V and 2 bases at J, with 11 bases between the two ends. Germline V gene lookup returns CDR1 SGHAT and CDR2 FQNNGV. This CDR3 region has 14 residues.

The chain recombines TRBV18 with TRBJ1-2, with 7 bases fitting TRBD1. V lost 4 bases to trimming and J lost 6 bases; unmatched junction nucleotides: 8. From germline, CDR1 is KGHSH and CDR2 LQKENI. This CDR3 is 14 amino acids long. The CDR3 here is CASSQNTGVNGYTF. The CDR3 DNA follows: TGTGCCAGCTCACAAAATACAGGGGTCAATGGCTACACCTTC. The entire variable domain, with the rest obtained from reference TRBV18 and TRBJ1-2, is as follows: NAGVMQNPRHLVRRRGQEARLRCSPMKGHSHVYWYRQLPEEGLKFMVYLQKENIIDESGMPKERFSAEFPKEGPSILRIQQVVRGDSAAYFCASSQNTGVNGYTFGSGTRLTVV.

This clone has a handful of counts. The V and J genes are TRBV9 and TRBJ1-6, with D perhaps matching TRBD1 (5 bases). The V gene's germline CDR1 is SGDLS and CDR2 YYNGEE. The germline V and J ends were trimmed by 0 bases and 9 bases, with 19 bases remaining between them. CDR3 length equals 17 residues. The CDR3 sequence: CASSVASTPGSPSPLHF. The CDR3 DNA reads TGTGCCAGCAGCGTAGCTTCGACCCCAGGGTCCCCTTCACCCCTCCACTTT.

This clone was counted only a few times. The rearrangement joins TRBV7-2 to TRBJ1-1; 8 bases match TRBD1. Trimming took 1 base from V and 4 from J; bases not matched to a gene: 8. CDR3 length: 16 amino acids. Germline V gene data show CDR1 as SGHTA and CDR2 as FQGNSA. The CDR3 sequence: CASSLDQGARGTEAFF. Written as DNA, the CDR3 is TGTGCCAGCAGCTTAGACCAGGGGGCGCGTGGCACTGAAGCTTTCTTT.

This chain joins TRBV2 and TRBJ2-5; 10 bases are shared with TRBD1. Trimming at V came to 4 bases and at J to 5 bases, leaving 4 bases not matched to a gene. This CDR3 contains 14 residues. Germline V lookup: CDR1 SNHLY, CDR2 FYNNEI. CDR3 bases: TGTGCCAGCAGTGGGGACAGGGGATTGGAGACCCAGTACTTC. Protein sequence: CASSGDRGLETQYF.

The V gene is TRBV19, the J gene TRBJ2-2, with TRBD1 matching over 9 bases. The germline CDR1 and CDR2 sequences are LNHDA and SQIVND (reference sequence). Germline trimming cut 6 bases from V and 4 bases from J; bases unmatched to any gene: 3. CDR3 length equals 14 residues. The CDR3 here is CASSRTGATGELFF. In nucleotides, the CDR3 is TGTGCCAGTAGCCGGACAGGGGCCACCGGGGAGCTGTTTTTT.

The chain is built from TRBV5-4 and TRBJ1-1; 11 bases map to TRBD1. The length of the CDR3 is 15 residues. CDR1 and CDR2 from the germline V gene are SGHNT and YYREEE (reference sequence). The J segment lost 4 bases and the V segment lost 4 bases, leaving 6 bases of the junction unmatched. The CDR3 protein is CASSQGQGEFTEAFF. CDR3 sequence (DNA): TGTGCCAGCAGCCAGGGACAGGGGGAATTCACTGAAGCTTTCTTT.

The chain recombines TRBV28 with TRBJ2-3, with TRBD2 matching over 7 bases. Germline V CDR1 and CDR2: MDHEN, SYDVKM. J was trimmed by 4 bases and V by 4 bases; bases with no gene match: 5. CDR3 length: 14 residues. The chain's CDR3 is CASSSGGSADTQYF. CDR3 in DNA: TGTGCCAGCAGTTCGGGCGGGAGTGCAGATACGCAGTATTTT.

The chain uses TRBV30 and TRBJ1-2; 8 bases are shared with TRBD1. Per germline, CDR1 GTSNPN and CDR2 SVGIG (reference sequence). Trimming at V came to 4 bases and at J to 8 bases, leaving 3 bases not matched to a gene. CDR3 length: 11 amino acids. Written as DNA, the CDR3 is TGTGCCTGGACACAGGGGGGAGGCTACACCTTC. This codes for CAWTQGGGYTF.

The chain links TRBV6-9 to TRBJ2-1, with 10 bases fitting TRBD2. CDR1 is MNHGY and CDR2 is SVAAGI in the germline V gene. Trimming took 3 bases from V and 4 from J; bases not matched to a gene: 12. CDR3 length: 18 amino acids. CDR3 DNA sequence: TGTGCCAGCAGTTACCGGACTAGCGGTGAACTACCTTACAATGAGCAGTTCTTC. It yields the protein CASSYRTSGELPYNEQFF.

CDR3 coding DNA: TGTGCCAGCTCACCACCCCGGGGAGGCAAAAACATTCAGTACTTC. As protein: CASSPPRGGKNIQYF. The chain links TRBV18 to TRBJ2-4; D may be TRBD2 (6 bases). Between the trimmed V and J ends, which lost 0 bases and 3 bases, there was a span of 9 bases. This CDR3 has 15 residues. Germline CDR1 is KGHSH and CDR2 is LQKENI.

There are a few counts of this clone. The CDR3 protein is CASRPRDRGWQQPQHF. CDR3 DNA: TGTGCCAGCAGACCACGGGACAGGGGGTGGCAACAGCCCCAGCATTTT. The chain joins TRBV5-8 to TRBJ1-5; TRBD1 matches 11 bases. The germline gives CDR1 SGHTS, CDR2 YDEGEE. After removal of 5 bases from V and 7 bases from J, the junction contained 11 bases not matched to a gene. The CDR3 spans 16 residues.

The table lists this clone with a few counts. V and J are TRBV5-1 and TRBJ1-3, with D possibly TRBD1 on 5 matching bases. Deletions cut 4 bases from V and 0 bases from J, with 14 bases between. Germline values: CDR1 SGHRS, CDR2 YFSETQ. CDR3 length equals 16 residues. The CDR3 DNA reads TGCGCCAGCAGCCCTACGACAGCGGGCTCTGGAAACACCATATATTTT. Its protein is CASSPTTAGSGNTIYF.

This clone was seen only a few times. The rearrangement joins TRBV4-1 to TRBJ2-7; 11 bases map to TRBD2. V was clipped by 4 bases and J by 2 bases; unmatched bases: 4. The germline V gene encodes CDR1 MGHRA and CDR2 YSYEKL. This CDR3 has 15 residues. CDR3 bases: TGCGCCAGCAGCCCGATACTAGCGGGAGCCTACGAGCAGTACTTC. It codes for CASSPILAGAYEQYF.

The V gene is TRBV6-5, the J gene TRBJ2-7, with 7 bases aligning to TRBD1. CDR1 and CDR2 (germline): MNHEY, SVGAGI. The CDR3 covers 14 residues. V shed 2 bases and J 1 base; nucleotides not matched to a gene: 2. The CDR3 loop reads CASSYEDRSYEQYF. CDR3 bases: TGTGCCAGCAGTTACGAGGACAGGTCCTACGAGCAGTACTTC.

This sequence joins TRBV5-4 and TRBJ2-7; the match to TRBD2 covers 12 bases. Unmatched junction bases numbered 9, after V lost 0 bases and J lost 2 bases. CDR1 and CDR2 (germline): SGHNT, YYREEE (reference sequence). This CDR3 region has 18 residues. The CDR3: CASSLGLAGGLGAYEQYF. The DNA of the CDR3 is TGTGCCAGCAGCTTGGGTCTAGCGGGGGGGCTCGGGGCCTACGAGCAGTACTTC.

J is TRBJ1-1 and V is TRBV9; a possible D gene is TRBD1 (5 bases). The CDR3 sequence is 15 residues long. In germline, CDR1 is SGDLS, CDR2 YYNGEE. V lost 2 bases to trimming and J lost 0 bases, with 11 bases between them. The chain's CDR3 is CASSVGGDLNTEAFF. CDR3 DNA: TGTGCCAGCAGCGTGGGGGGGGACCTGAACACTGAAGCTTTCTTT.

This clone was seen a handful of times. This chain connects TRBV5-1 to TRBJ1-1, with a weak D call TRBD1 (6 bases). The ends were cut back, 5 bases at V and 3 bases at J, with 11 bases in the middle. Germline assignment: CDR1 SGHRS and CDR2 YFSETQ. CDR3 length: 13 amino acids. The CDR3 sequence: CASSSQGYTEAFF. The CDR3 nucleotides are TGCGCCAGCAGTTCACAGGGTTACACTGAAGCTTTCTTT.

The CDR3 region is CATIPGLAGATGTGELFF. CDR3 DNA sequence: TGTGCCACCATTCCCGGACTAGCGGGAGCGACGGGCACCGGGGAGCTGTTTTTT. The genes are TRBV2 and TRBJ2-2, with 13 nucleotides matching TRBD2. Germline values: CDR1 SNHLY, CDR2 FYNNEI. The CDR3 is 18 amino acids. V was clipped by 10 bases and J by 4 bases; unmatched bases: 15.

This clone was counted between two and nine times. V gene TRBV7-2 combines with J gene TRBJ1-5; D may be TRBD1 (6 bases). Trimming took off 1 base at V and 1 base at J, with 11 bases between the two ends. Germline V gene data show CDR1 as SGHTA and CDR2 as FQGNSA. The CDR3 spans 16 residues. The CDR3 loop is CASSLDGGGSNQPQHF. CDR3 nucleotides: TGTGCCAGCAGCTTAGATGGGGGCGGGAGCAATCAGCCCCAGCATTTT.

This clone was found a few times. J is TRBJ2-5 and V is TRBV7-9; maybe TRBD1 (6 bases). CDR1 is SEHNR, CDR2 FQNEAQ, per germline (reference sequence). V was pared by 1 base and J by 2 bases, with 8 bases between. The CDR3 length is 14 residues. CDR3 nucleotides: TGTGCCAGCAGCTTAGGGACAGCACAAGAGACCCAGTACTTC. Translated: CASSLGTAQETQYF.